The 8 T cell receptor beta chains given below trace back to one sample, sequenced in a study of T-cell memory formation after mild COVID-19. TCRdb passed the 5' RACE reads through MiXCR, listing each CDR3 protein once. This table holds some 65,000 distinct CDR3 sequences, over 15% found once. Sequenced material: PBMCs or a T cell subset sorted from them (not recorded which). The source is an adult woman who had mild COVID-19 (a few samples of this study predate the infection). Cell type and time point are not known.

This clonotype was seen a few times. The gene calls are TRBV7-8 and TRBJ2-7; D is undetermined. V was cut by 5 bases and J by 3 bases, with 5 bases left in between. The CDR3 spans 11 residues. CDR1 and CDR2 from the germline V gene are SGHVS and FQNEAQ. DNA of the CDR3: TGTGCCAGCAGCCCTCGCTACGAGCAGTACTTC. Amino acids: CASSPRYEQYF.

The CDR3 loop is CASSLNRKDTQYF. CDR3 in DNA: TGTGCCAGCAGCTTAAACCGGAAAGATACGCAGTATTTT. The genes are TRBV7-3 and TRBJ2-3; D uncertain. The CDR3 is made up of 13 amino acids. The V gene lost 1 base and the J gene lost 5 bases, with 7 bases spanning the gap. Looked up from germline, CDR1 is SGHTA and CDR2 is FQGTGA.

V is TRBV12-3 or TRBV12-4 and J is TRBJ2-2; tentatively, D is TRBD1 (6 bases). V was shortened by 9 bases and J by 2 bases, with 10 bases between the two germline ends. The CDR3 sequence is 13 residues long. In nucleotides, the CDR3 is TGTGCCAGTCGACAGGCTAACACCGGGGAGCTGTTTTTT. As protein: CASRQANTGELFF.

The chain is built from TRBV19 and TRBJ2-2; D gene ambiguous. Trimming stripped 11 bases from V and 5 bases from J, with 18 bases between. This CDR3 is built from 14 residues. In germline, CDR1 is LNHDA, CDR2 SQIVND (reference sequence). The CDR3 bases are TGTGCCGTCTCGATGGGGTTGAGTACCGGGGAGCTGTTTTTT. Amino acids: CAVSMGLSTGELFF.

This clonotype has a handful of counts. The V gene is TRBV5-6, the J gene TRBJ1-4, with D maybe TRBD1 (6 bases). The germline gives CDR1 SGHDT, CDR2 YYEEEE. V was clipped by 0 bases and J by 8 bases, with 14 bases between them. This CDR3 has 15 residues. The CDR3: CASSLAPGAGEKLFF. The CDR3 nucleotides are TGTGCCAGCAGCTTGGCCCCAGGGGCAGGGGAAAAACTGTTTTTT.

The V and J genes are TRBV24-1 and TRBJ2-7, with TRBD1 matching over 12 bases. The CDR3 length is 15 residues. The J segment lost 4 bases and the V segment lost 5 bases, leaving 5 bases of the junction unmatched. The V gene's germline CDR1 is KGHDR and CDR2 SFDVKD. The DNA of the CDR3 is TGTGCCACCAGTGCGGGACAGGGGGCGGATTACGAGCAGTACTTC. It translates to CATSAGQGADYEQYF.

This clonotype was counted between two and nine times. The chain couples TRBV4-2 to TRBJ2-2; 11 positions agree with TRBD2. The germline V gene has CDR1 LGHNA and CDR2 YNFKEQ. Unmatched junction bases numbered 2, after V lost 1 base and J lost 1 base. This CDR3 has 17 amino acids. As DNA, the CDR3 is TGTGCCAGCAGCCAAGTGGGACTAGCGGTGAACACCGGGGAGCTGTTTTTT. Translation: CASSQVGLAVNTGELFF.

The V and J genes are TRBV29-1 and TRBJ2-5; 8 nucleotides align to TRBD1. Per germline, CDR1 SQVTM and CDR2 ANQGSEA. V dropped 6 bases and J dropped 5; count of bases not matched to a gene: 8. CDR3 length: 13 amino acids. Here the CDR3 reads CSVETGEVETQYF. In nucleotides, the CDR3 is TGCAGCGTAGAGACAGGGGAGGTGGAGACCCAGTACTTC.